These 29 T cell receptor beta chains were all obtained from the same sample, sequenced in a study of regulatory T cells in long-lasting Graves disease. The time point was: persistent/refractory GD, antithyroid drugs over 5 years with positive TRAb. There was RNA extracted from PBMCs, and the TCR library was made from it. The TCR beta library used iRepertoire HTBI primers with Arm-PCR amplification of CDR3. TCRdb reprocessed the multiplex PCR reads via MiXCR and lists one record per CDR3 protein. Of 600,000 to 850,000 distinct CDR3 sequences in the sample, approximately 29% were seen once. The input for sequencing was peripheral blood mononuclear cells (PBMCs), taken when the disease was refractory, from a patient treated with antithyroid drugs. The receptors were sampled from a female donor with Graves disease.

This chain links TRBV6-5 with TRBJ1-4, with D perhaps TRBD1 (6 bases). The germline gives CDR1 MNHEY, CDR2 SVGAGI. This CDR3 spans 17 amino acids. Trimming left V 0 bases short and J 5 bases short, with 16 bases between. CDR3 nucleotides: TGTGCCAGCAGTTACTCGACCCGGGGGGCTACAAATGAAAAACTGTTTTTT. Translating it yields CASSYSTRGATNEKLFF.

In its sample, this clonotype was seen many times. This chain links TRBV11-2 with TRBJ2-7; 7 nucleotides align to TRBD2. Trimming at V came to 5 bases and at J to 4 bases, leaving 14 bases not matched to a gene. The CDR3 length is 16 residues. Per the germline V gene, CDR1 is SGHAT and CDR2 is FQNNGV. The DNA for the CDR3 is TGTGCCAGCAGCGCCATACGGGGACTATCATTTTACGAGCAGTACTTC. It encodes CASSAIRGLSFYEQYF.

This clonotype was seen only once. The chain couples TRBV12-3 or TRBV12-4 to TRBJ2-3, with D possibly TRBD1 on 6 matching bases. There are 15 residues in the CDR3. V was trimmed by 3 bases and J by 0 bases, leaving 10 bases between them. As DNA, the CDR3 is TGTGCCAGCAGTTTTCCAGGGGAGAGCACAGATACGCAGTATTTT. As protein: CASSFPGESTDTQYF.

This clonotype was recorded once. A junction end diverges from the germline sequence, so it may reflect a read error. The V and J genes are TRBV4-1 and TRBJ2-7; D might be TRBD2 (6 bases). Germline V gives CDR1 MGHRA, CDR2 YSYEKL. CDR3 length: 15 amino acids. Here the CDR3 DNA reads TGTGCCAGCAGCCGAGCCCGGGGAGGATCCTACGAGCAGTACTTC. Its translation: CASSRARGGSYEQYF.

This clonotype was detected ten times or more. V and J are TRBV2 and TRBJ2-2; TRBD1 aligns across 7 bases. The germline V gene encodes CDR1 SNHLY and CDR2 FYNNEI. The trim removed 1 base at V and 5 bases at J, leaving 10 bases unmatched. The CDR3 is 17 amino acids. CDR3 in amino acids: CASSEGSGGRNTGELFF. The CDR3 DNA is TGTGCCAGCAGTGAAGGTTCAGGGGGAAGGAATACCGGGGAGCTGTTTTTT. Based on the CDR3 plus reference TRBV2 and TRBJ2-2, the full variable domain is EPEVTQTPSHQVTQMGQEVILRCVPISNHLYFYWYRQILGQKVEFLVSFYNNEISEKSEIFDDQFSVERPDGSNFTLKIRSTKLEDSAMYFCASSEGSGGRNTGELFFGEGSRLTVL.

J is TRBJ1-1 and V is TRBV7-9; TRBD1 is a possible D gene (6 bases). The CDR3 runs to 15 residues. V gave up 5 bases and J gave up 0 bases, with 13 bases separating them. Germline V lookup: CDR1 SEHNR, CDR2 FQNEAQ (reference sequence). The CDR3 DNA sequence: TGTGCCAGCAGCCCATCCGGGACAATGAACACTGAAGCTTTCTTT. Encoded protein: CASSPSGTMNTEAFF.

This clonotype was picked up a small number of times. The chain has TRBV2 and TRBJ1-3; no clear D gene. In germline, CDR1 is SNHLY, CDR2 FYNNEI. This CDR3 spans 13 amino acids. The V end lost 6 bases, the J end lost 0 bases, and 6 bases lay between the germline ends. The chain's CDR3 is CASRRNSGNTIYF. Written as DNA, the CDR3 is TGTGCCAGCAGGAGAAACTCTGGAAACACCATATATTTT.

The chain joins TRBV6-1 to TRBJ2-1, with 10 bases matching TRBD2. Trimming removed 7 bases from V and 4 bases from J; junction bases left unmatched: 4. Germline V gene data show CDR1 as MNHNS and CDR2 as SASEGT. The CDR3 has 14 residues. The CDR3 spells CASITSGAYNEQFF. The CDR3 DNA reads TGTGCCAGCATCACTAGCGGGGCGTACAATGAGCAGTTCTTC.

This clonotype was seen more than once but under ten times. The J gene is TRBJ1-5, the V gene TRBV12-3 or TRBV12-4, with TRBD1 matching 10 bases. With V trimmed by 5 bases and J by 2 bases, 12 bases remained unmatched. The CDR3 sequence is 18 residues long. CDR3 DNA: TGTGCCAGCAGTCCTAGAGGGACAGGGGTTGGTGGCAATCAGCCCCAGCATTTT. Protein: CASSPRGTGVGGNQPQHF.

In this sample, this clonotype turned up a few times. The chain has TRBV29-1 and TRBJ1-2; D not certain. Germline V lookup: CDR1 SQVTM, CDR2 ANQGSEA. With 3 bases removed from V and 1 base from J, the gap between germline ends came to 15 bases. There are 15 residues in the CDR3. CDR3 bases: TGCAGCGTTGAGCTCCTTAAATCGATTAACTATGGCTACACCTTC. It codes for CSVELLKSINYGYTF.

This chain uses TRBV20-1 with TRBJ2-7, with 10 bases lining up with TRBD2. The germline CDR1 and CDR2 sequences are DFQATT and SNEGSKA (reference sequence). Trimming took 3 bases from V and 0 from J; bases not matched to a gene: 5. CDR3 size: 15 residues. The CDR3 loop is CSASPLAGVSYEQYF. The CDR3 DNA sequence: TGCAGTGCTAGCCCCCTAGCGGGAGTCTCCTACGAGCAGTACTTC.

CDR3 DNA sequence: TGTGCCAGCAGCCAAACCGAAGCTCCGGGTACTGAAGCTTTCTTT. Its translation is CASSQTEAPGTEAFF. The chain links TRBV3-1 to TRBJ1-1, with D uncertain. V dropped 2 bases and J dropped 5 bases, with 15 bases sitting between them. Germline-derived CDR1 and CDR2 are LGHDT and YNNKEL (reference sequence). The CDR3 runs to 15 residues. The variable domain in full, with the rest retrieved from reference TRBV3-1 and TRBJ1-1, is DTAVSQTPKYLVTQMGNDKSIKCEQNLGHDTMYWYKQDSKKFLKIMFSYNNKELIINETVPNRFSPKSPDKAHLNLHINSLELGDSAVYFCASSQTEAPGTEAFFGQGTRLTVV.

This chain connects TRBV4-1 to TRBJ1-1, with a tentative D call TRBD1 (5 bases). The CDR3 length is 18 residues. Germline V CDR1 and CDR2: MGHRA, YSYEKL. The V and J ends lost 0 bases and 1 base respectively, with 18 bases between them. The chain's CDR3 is CASSQDRGLRTSNTEAFF. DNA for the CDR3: TGCGCCAGCAGCCAAGATAGGGGTCTACGGACCTCGAACACTGAAGCTTTCTTT.

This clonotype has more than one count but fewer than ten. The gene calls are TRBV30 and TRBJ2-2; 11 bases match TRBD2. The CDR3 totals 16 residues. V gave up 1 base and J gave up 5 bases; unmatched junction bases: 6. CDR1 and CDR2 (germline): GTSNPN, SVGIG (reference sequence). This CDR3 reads CAWSEIAGGQTGELFF. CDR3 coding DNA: TGTGCCTGGAGTGAGATAGCGGGAGGGCAAACCGGGGAGCTGTTTTTT.

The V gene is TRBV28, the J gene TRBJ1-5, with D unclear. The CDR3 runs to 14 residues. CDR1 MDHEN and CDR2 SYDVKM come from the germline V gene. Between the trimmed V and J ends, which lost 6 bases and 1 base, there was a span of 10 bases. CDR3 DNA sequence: TGTGCCAGCAGCCCCCCCAGGAGCAATCAGCCCCAGCATTTT. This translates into CASSPPRSNQPQHF.

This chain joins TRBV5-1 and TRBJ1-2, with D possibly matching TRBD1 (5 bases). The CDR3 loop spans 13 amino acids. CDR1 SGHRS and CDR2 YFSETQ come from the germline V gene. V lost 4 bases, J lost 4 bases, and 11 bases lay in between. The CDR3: CASSTPQAYGYTF. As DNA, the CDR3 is TGCGCCAGCAGCACCCCACAGGCCTATGGCTACACCTTC.

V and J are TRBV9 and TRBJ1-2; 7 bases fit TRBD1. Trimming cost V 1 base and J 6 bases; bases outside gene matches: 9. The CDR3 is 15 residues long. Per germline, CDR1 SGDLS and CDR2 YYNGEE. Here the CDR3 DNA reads TGTGCCAGCAGCGTAAGCAAGACAGGGCTGGATGGCTACACCTTC. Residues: CASSVSKTGLDGYTF.

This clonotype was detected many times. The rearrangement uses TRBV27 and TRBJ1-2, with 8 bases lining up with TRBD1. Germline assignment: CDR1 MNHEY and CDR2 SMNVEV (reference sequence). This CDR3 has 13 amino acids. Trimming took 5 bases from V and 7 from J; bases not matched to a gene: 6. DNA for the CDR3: TGTGCCAGCAGTCTAGGGACAGGTCTTGGCTACACCTTC. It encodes CASSLGTGLGYTF.

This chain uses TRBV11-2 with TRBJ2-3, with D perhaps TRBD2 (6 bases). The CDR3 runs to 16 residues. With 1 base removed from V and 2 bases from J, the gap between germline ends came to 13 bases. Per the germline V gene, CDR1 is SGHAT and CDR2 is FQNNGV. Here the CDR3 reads CASSLGGRLFTDTQYF. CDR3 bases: TGTGCCAGCAGCTTAGGAGGGAGGCTGTTCACAGATACGCAGTATTTT.

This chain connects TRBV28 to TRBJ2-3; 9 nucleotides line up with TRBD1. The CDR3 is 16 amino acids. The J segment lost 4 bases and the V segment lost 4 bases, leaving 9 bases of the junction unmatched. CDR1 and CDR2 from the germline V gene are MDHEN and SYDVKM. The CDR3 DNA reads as TGTGCCAGCAGTTACGTACAGGGGGCGCGTGCAGATACGCAGTATTTT. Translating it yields CASSYVQGARADTQYF. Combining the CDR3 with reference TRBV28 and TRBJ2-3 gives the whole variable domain DVKVTQSSRYLVKRTGEKVFLECVQDMDHENMFWYRQDPGLGLRLIYFSYDVKMKEKGDIPEGYSVSREKKERFSLILESASTNQTSMYLCASSYVQGARADTQYFGPGTRLTVL.

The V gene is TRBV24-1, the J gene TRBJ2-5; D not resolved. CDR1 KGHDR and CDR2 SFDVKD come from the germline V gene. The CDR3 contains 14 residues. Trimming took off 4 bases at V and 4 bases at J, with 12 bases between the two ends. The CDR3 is CATSESGRTETQYF. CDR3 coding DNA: TGTGCCACCAGTGAATCTGGAAGGACAGAGACCCAGTACTTC.

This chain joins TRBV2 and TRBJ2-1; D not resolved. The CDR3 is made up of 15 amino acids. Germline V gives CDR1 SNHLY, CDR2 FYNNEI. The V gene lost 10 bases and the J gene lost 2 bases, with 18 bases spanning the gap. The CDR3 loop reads CATVNGLDTYNEQFF. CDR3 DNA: TGTGCCACAGTGAATGGGCTAGACACCTACAATGAGCAGTTCTTC.

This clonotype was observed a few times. This chain's CDR3 is CASSLDANYNSPLHF. The CDR3 bases are TGTGCCAGCAGCCTCGACGCGAATTATAATTCACCCCTCCACTTT. The V and J genes are TRBV5-4 and TRBJ1-6; D gene unclear. V lost 4 bases and J 4 bases, leaving 12 bases between the germline ends. Germline V CDR1 and CDR2: SGHNT, YYREEE (reference sequence). The CDR3 has 15 amino acids. The entire variable domain, with the rest obtained from reference TRBV5-4 and TRBJ1-6, is as follows: ETGVTQSPTHLIKTRGQQVTLRCSSQSGHNTVSWYQQALGQGPQFIFQYYREEENGRGNFPPRFSGLQFPNYSSELNVNALELDDSALYLCASSLDANYNSPLHFGNGTRLTVT.

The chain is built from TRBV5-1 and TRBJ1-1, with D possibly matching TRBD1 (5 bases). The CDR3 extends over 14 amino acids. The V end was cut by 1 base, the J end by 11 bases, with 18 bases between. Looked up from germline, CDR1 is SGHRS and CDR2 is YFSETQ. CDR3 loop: CASSLTAGPGGAFF. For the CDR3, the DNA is TGCGCCAGCAGCTTGACTGCGGGCCCCGGGGGGGCTTTCTTT.

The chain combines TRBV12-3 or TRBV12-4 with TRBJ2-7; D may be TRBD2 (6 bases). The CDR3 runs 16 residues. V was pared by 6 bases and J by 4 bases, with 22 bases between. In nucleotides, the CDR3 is TGTGCCAGCAGCCCTCTGGGGGGAAACCGGGGGTACGAGCAGTACTTC. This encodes CASSPLGGNRGYEQYF.

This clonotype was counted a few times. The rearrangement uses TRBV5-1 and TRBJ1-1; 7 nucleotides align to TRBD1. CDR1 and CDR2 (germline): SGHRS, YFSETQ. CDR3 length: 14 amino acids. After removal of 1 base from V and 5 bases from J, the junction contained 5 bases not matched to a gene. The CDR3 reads CASSLTGEMTEAFF. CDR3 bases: TGCGCCAGCAGCTTGACAGGGGAAATGACTGAAGCTTTCTTT.

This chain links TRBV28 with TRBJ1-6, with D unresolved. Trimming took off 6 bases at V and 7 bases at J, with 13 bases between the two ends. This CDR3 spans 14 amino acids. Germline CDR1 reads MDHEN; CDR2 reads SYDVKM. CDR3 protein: CASSSGRSNSPLHF. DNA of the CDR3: TGTGCCAGCAGCTCGGGGAGGTCCAATTCACCCCTCCACTTT.

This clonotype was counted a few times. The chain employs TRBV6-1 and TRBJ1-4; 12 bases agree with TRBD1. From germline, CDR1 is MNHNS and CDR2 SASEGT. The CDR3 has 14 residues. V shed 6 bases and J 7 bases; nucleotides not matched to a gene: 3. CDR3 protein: CASSAGQGAEKLFF. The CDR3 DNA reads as TGTGCCAGCAGCGCGGGACAGGGGGCTGAAAAACTGTTTTTT.

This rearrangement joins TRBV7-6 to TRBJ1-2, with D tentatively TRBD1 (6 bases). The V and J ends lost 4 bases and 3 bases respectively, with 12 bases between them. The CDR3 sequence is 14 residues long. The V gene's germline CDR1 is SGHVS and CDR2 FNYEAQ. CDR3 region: CASSSGQSDYGYTF. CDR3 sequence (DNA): TGTGCCAGCAGCTCCGGACAGTCCGACTATGGCTACACCTTC.